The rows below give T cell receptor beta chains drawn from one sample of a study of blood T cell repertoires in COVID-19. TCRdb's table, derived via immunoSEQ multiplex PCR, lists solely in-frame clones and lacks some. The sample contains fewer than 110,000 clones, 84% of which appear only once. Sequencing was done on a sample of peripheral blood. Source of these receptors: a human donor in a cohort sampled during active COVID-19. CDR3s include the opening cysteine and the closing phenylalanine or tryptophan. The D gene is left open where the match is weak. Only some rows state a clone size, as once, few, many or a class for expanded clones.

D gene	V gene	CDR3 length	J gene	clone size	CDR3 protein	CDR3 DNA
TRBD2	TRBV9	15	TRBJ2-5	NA	CASSRGGRTEETQYF	TGTGCCAGCAGCCGCGGGGGGAGAACAGAAGAGACCCAGTACTTC
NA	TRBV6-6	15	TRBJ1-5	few	CASSYSGTLWEPQHF	TGTGCCAGCAGTTACTCGGGCACCCTGTGGGAGCCCCAGCATTTT
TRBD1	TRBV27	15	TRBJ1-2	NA	CASSLGAGGSYGYTF	TGTGCCAGCAGTTTGGGGGCAGGGGGCAGCTATGGCTACACCTTC
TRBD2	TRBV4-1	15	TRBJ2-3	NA	CASSLRTSGGDTQYF	TGCGCCAGCAGCCTGCGGACTAGCGGGGGGGATACGCAGTATTTT
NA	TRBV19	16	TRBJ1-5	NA	CASSIDLVVDNQPQHF	TGTGCCAGTAGTATAGATCTAGTCGTAGACAATCAGCCCCAGCATTTT
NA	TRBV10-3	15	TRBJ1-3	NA	CAITLRGYSGNTIYF	TGTGCCATCACTCTACGGGGGTACTCTGGAAACACCATATATTTT
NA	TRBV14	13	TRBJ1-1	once	CASSQVGRVGAFF	TGTGCCAGCAGCCAAGTGGGCAGGGTGGGGGCTTTCTTT
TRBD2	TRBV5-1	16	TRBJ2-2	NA	CASSFLSGGETGELFF	TGCGCCAGCAGCTTTCTTAGCGGGGGCGAGACCGGGGAGCTGTTTTTT
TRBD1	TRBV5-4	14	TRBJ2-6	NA	CASSKPGQRNVLTF	TGTGCCAGCAGCAAACCGGGACAGAGAAACGTCCTGACTTTC
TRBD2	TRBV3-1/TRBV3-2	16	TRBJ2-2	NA	CASSPRTSGGTGELFF	TGTGCCAGCAGCCCGCGGACTAGCGGGGGCACCGGGGAGCTGTTTTTT
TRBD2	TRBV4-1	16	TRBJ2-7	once	CASSQGIQRGPYEQYF	TGCGCCAGCAGCCAAGGGATACAGCGGGGTCCCTACGAGCAGTACTTC
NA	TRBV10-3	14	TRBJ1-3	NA	CAISESQAGNTIYF	TGTGCCATCAGTGAGTCGCAGGCTGGAAACACCATATATTTT
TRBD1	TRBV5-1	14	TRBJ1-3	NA	CASRGTEAGNTIYF	TGCGCCAGCAGAGGGACAGAGGCTGGAAACACCATATATTTT
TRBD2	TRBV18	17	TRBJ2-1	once	CASSDGDYRSSYNEQFF	TGTGCCAGCTCTGACGGGGACTACCGATCCTCCTACAATGAGCAGTTCTTC
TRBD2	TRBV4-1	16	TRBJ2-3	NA	CASSQTLAGGTDTQYF	TGCGCCAGCAGCCAGACCCTAGCGGGGGGTACAGATACGCAGTATTTT
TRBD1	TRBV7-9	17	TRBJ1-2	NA	CASSLKGGRGSIYGYTF	TGTGCCAGCAGCTTAAAGGGGGGCAGGGGGAGTATCTATGGCTACACCTTC
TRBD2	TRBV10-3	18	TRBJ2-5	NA	CAISPGTSGGAVGETQYF	TGTGCCATCAGTCCCGGGACTAGCGGGGGGGCCGTCGGAGAGACCCAGTACTTC
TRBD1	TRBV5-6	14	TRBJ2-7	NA	CASSSRDSGYEQYF	TGTGCCAGCAGCTCCCGGGACAGCGGCTACGAGCAGTACTTC
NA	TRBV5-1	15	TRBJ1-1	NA	CASSFAREVDTEAFF	TGCGCCAGCAGCTTTGCCAGGGAGGTCGACACTGAAGCTTTCTTT
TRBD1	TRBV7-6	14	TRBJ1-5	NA	CASSSQGGNQPQHF	TGTGCCAGCAGCTCACAGGGGGGCAATCAGCCCCAGCATTTT
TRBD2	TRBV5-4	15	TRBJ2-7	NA	CASSLERGASYEQYF	TGTGCCAGCAGCTTGGAGCGGGGGGCGTCCTACGAGCAGTACTTC
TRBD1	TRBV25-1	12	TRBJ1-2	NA	CASSEAGGGYTF	TGTGCCAGCAGTGAGGCAGGGGGTGGCTACACCTTC
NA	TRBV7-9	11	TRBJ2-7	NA	CASSFKNEQYF	TGTGCCAGCAGCTTTAAAAACGAGCAGTACTTC
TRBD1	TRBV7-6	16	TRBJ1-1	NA	CASSLGQNPSNTEAFF	TGTGCCAGCAGCCTGGGACAGAACCCCTCCAACACTGAAGCTTTCTTT
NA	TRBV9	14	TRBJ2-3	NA	CASSVRGNTDTQYF	TGTGCCAGCAGCGTTCGGGGGAACACAGATACGCAGTATTTT
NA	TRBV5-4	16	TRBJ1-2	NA	CASSSGGAGISPSYTF	TGTGCCAGCAGCAGCGGGGGGGCGGGTATAAGCCCGAGCTACACCTTC
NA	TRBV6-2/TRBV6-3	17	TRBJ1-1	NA	CASSYSGGGFSNTEAFF	TGTGCCAGCAGTTACTCCGGCGGAGGGTTTTCGAACACTGAAGCTTTCTTT
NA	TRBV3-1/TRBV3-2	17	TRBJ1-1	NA	CASKKAGTVGTNTEAFF	TGTGCCAGCAAAAAGGCGGGGACGGTCGGGACTAACACTGAAGCTTTCTTT
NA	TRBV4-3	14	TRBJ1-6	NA	CASSQDSRNSPLHF	TGCGCCAGCAGCCAAGATTCCAGAAATTCACCCCTCCACTTT
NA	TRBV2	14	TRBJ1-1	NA	CASSSQGLNTEAFF	TGTGCCAGCAGTTCCCAGGGGTTGAACACTGAAGCTTTCTTT
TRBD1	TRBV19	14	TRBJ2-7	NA	CASSILQGSYEQYF	TGTGCCAGTAGTATTTTACAGGGGTCCTACGAGCAGTACTTC
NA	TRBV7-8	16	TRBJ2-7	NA	CASSSFGGERNYEQYF	TGTGCCAGCAGCTCTTTTGGTGGGGAGCGGAACTACGAGCAGTACTTC
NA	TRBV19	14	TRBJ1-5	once	CASSAYRGNQPQHF	TGTGCCAGTAGTGCCTACAGGGGCAATCAGCCCCAGCATTTT
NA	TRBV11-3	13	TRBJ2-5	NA	CASSWTLQETQYF	TGTGCCAGCAGCTGGACACTACAAGAGACCCAGTACTTC
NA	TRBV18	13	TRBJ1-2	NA	CASSPPQGPGYTF	TGTGCCAGCTCACCACCGCAGGGCCCGGGCTACACCTTC
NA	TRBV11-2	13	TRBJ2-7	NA	CASSSTAFTEQYF	TGTGCCAGCAGCAGCACAGCTTTTACCGAGCAGTACTTC